A single TCR beta chain is shown here with its context. The data were taken from a study of blood T cell repertoires in COVID-19. CDR3 length: 15 amino acids. V trimming: 2 bases; J trimming: 2 bases; junction bases outside the gene matches: 5. Germline-derived CDR1 and CDR2 are SQVTM and ANQGSEA. Only in-frame clones appear in the TCRdb table, and some are missing; sequencing was by immunoSEQ multiplex PCR. The sample lists around 230,000 clones, around nine tenths occurring once. The chain has TRBV29-1 and TRBJ2-5; 10 nucleotides agree with TRBD1. The source material was peripheral blood. The TCR sequence derives from a middle-aged man with acute or convalescent COVID-19. CDR3 region: CSVESMGQGQETQYF. CDR3 sequence (DNA): TGCAGCGTTGAAAGCATGGGACAGGGGCAAGAGACCCAGTACTTC.